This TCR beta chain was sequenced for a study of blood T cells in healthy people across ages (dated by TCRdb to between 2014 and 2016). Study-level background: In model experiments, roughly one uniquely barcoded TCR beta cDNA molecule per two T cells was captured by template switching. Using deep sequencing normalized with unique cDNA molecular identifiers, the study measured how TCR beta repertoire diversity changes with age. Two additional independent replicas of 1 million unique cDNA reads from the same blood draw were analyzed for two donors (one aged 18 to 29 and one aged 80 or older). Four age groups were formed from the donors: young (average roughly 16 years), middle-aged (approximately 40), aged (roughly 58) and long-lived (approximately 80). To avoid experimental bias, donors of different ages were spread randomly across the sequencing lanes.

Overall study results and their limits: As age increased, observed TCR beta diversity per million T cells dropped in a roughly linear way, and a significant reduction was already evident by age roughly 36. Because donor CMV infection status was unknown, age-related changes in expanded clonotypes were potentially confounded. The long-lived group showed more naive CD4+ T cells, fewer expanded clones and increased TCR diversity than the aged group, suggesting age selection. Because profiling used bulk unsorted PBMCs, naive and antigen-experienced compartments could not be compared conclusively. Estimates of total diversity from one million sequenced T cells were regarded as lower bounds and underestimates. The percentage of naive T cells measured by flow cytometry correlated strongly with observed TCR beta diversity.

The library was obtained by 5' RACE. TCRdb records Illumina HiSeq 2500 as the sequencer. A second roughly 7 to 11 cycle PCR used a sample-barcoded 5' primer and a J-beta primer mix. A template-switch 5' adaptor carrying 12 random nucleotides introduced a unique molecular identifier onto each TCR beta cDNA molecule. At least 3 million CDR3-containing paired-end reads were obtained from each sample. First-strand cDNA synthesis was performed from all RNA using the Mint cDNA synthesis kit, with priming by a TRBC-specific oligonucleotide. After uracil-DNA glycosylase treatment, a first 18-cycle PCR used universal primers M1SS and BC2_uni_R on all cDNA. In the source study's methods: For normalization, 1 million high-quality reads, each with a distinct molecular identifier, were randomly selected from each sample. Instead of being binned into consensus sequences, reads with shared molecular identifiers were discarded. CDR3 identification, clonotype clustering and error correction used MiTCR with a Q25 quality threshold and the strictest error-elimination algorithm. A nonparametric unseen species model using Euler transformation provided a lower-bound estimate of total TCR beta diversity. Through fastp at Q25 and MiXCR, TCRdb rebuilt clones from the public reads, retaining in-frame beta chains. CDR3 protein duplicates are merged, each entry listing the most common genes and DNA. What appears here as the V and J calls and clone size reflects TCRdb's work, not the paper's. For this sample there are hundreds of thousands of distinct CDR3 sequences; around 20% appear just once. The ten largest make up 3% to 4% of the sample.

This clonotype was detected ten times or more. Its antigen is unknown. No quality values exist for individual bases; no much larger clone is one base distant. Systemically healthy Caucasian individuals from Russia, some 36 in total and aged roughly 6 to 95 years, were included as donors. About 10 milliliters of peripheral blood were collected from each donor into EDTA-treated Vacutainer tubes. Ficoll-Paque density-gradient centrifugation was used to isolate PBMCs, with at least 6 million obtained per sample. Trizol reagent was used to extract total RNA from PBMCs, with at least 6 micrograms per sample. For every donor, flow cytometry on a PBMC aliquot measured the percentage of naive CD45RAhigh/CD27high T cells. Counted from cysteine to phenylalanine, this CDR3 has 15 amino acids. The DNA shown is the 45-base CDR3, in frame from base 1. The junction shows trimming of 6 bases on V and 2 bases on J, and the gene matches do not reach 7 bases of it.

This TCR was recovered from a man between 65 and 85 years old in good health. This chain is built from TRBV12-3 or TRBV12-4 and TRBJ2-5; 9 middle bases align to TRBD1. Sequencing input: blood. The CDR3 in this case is CASSQTGGRQETQYF. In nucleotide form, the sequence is TGTGCCAGCAGCCAGACAGGGGGGAGGCAAGAGACCCAGTACTTC.